Presented here are 27 T cell receptor beta chains from one specimen sequenced in a study of blood T cell repertoires in COVID-19. Clones were sequenced by immunoSEQ multiplex PCR, and TCRdb holds only the in-frame ones, with some missing. The profile covers approximately 260,000 clones, with over 70% appearing a single time and 8.6% taken by the ten largest. Material: peripheral blood. These TCRs come from a human donor in a cohort sampled during active COVID-19.

This clone has just one count. The gene calls are TRBV7-9 and TRBJ2-1, with a weak D call TRBD2 (5 bases). This CDR3 contains 16 residues. V dropped 5 bases and J dropped 8 bases, with 22 bases sitting between them. In germline, CDR1 is SEHNR, CDR2 FQNEAQ (reference sequence). CDR3 nucleotides: TGTGCCAGCAGCACCGGACTTCTTACCCGGCGGGATGAGCAGTTCTTC. Protein: CASSTGLLTRRDEQFF.

This clone showed up just once. The chain joins TRBV11-2 to TRBJ1-1; TRBD1 might be the D (5 bases). Trimming stripped 5 bases from V and 3 bases from J, with 19 bases between. The CDR3 contains 16 residues. Germline V CDR1 and CDR2: SGHAT, FQNNGV. CDR3 DNA: TGTGCCAGCAGCCGCCGGGCGCCGGGGGGGGACACTGAAGCTTTCTTT. This gives the protein CASSRRAPGGDTEAFF.

In its sample, this clone was seen many times. Other DNA sequences in this sample translate to the same CDR3. The chain combines TRBV11-2 with TRBJ2-7; 8 positions agree with TRBD1. V shed 5 bases and J 6 bases; nucleotides not matched to a gene: 9. This CDR3 region has 14 residues. Per the germline V gene, CDR1 is SGHAT and CDR2 is FQNNGV. The DNA of the CDR3 is TGTGCCAGCAGCCCAACAACAGGGGGGATCGAGCAGTACTTC. This codes for CASSPTTGGIEQYF.

The chain combines TRBV5-4 with TRBJ2-4; 7 nucleotides line up with TRBD2. J lost 7 bases, V lost 4 bases, and 5 bases had no gene match. The germline CDR1 and CDR2 sequences are SGHNT and YYREEE (reference sequence). The CDR3 contains 13 residues. The CDR3 loop reads CASSRGSQNIQYF. The CDR3, as DNA: TGTGCCAGCAGCCGCGGGAGTCAGAACATTCAGTACTTC.

The gene calls are TRBV3-1 (or the pseudogene TRBV3-2) and TRBJ1-5; D is possibly TRBD1 (5 bases). Germline CDR1 and CDR2: LGHDT and YNNKEL (reference sequence). The germline V and J ends were trimmed by 0 bases and 6 bases, with 9 bases remaining between them. The CDR3 extends over 14 amino acids. The CDR3 protein is CASSQDWGGQPQHF. DNA of the CDR3: TGTGCCAGCAGCCAAGATTGGGGGGGTCAGCCCCAGCATTTT.

Worth noting for this clone: At one end the junction does not follow the germline gene, possibly because of a read error. V usage is TRBV7-7 and J usage is TRBJ1-4; tentative D call: TRBD1 (6 bases). This CDR3 region has 15 residues. From germline, CDR1 is SSHAT and CDR2 FNYEAQ (reference sequence). The CDR3 DNA reads as TGTGCTAGCAGCCCCGGGACATCGGCTAATGAAAAACTGTTTTTT. Translation: CASSPGTSANEKLFF. Based on the CDR3 plus reference TRBV7-7 and TRBJ1-4, the full variable domain is GAGVSQSPRYKVTKRGQDVTLRCDPISSHATLYWYQQALGQGPEFLTYFNYEAQPDKSGLPSDRFSAERPEGSISTLTIQRTEQRDSAMYRCASSPGTSANEKLFFGSGTQLSVL.

The chain links TRBV29-1 to TRBJ2-3, with D unresolved. This CDR3 is 10 amino acids long. CDR1 and CDR2 (germline): SQVTM, ANQGSEA. The CDR3 loop is CVTSTDTQYF. Written as DNA, the CDR3 is TGCGTAACTAGCACAGATACGCAGTATTTT.

This clone was seen more than once but under ten times. The CDR3, as DNA: TGTGCCAGCAGCCGACTAGCGGCCGAGCAGTACTTC. Amino acid sequence: CASSRLAAEQYF. V is TRBV7-9 and J is TRBJ2-7, with 9 positions matching TRBD2. The CDR3 length is 12 residues. CDR1 SEHNR and CDR2 FQNEAQ come from the germline V gene (reference sequence). The junction had 2 bases not matched to a gene; V was cut back by 5 bases and J by 6 bases.

This chain connects TRBV5-3 to TRBJ2-7, with TRBD1 matching 9 bases. TRBV5-3 belongs to the ORF category, with a function that is uncertain. Unmatched junction bases numbered 8, after V lost 2 bases and J lost 5 bases. This CDR3 is 15 amino acids long. In nucleotides, the CDR3 is TGTGCCAGAAGCTTAGCCCACAGGGGGCGGAACGAGCAGTACTTC. Its translation is CARSLAHRGRNEQYF.

The rearrangement links TRBV6-5 to TRBJ2-7; the D gene is possibly TRBD2 (5 bases). Trimming took 0 bases from V and 2 from J, leaving 8 bases between them. Germline lookup yields CDR1 MNHEY and CDR2 SVGAGI. The CDR3 consists of 14 residues. The CDR3 here is CASSYSAETYEQYF. In DNA form, the CDR3 reads TGTGCCAGCAGTTACTCAGCGGAGACCTACGAGCAGTACTTC.

This clone occurred many times. The chain combines TRBV15 with TRBJ1-2; TRBD1 matches 9 bases. This CDR3 is built from 15 residues. CDR1 and CDR2 (germline): LNHNV, YYDKDF (reference sequence). V lost 2 bases and J lost 6; bases outside the gene matches: 7. The chain's CDR3 is CATSRPGTGNHGYTF. CDR3 DNA: TGTGCCACCAGCAGACCTGGGACAGGGAACCATGGCTACACCTTC.

The chain couples TRBV19 to TRBJ1-5, with D possibly TRBD1 on 6 matching bases. Trimming stripped 6 bases from V and 0 bases from J, with 15 bases between. Per the germline V gene, CDR1 is LNHDA and CDR2 is SQIVND (reference sequence). The CDR3 runs 16 residues. In DNA form, the CDR3 reads TGTGCCAGTAGAACAACCGGGACACATAGCAATCAGCCCCAGCATTTT. Translating gives CASRTTGTHSNQPQHF.

This clone was recorded at least ten times. This chain connects TRBV4-1 to TRBJ1-5, with TRBD1 identical over 7 bases. V lost 4 bases to trimming and J lost 8 bases; unmatched junction nucleotides: 11. Per germline, CDR1 MGHRA and CDR2 YSYEKL. The CDR3 has 15 residues. The CDR3 DNA sequence: TGCGCCAGCAGCCGCTACAGGGGTACGGGAGAGCCCCAGCATTTT. Its protein product is CASSRYRGTGEPQHF.

The chain carries TRBV18 and TRBJ1-2, with 8 positions matching TRBD1. J lost 7 bases, V lost 1 base, and 14 bases had no gene match. Germline CDR1 and CDR2: KGHSH and LQKENI. The CDR3 extends over 17 amino acids. The CDR3 bases are TGTGCCAGCTCACCACTACCCCCCACAGGGGGTATGAGTGGCTACACCTTC. It translates to CASSPLPPTGGMSGYTF. Using reference TRBV18 and TRBJ1-2 for the parts outside the CDR3, the full variable domain is NAGVMQNPRHLVRRRGQEARLRCSPMKGHSHVYWYRQLPEEGLKFMVYLQKENIIDESGMPKERFSAEFPKEGPSILRIQQVVRGDSAAYFCASSPLPPTGGMSGYTFGSGTRLTVV.

CDR3 coding DNA: TGTGCCATCGGTGGGCATTCCTTCGATACGCAGTATTTT. It yields the protein CAIGGHSFDTQYF. The chain carries TRBV28 and TRBJ2-3; D remains unclear. The germline V gene has CDR1 MDHEN and CDR2 SYDVKM. V shed 10 bases and J shed 6 bases, with 17 bases lying between them. CDR3 length: 13 amino acids.

In this sample, this clone turned up a few times. The J gene is TRBJ1-4, the V gene TRBV6-5, with 8 bases fitting TRBD1. V lost 4 bases and J lost 2; bases outside the gene matches: 3. Germline lookup yields CDR1 MNHEY and CDR2 SVGAGI. This CDR3 has 15 residues. The CDR3 loop is CASSLTGATNEKLFF. DNA for the CDR3: TGTGCCAGCAGTTTGACAGGGGCGACTAATGAAAAACTGTTTTTT.

This chain joins TRBV10-3 and TRBJ1-1; D not resolved. The CDR3 consists of 14 residues. CDR1 is ENHRY and CDR2 is SYGVKD in the germline V gene. The germline V and J ends were trimmed by 2 bases and 1 base, with 8 bases remaining between them. DNA for the CDR3: TGTGCCATCAGTGAGACAGAGACGAACACTGAAGCTTTCTTT. Its translation is CAISETETNTEAFF.

This chain links TRBV11-2 with TRBJ2-1, with unresolved D. The V end was cut by 1 base, the J end by 5 bases, with 9 bases between. The CDR3 extends over 14 amino acids. Germline V gene sequence: CDR1 SGHAT, CDR2 FQNNGV. The CDR3 reads CASSLVGRDNEQFF. DNA for the CDR3: TGTGCCAGCAGCTTAGTGGGCAGAGACAATGAGCAGTTCTTC.

This clone appeared a few times. This chain links TRBV6-2 or TRBV6-3 with TRBJ2-7, with 8 bases lining up with TRBD1. Trimming cost V 3 bases and J 6 bases; bases outside gene matches: 4. Germline values: CDR1 MNHEY, CDR2 SVGEGT. The CDR3 length is 13 residues. CDR3 residues: CASSYDRGSEQYF. The CDR3 DNA reads TGTGCCAGCAGTTATGACAGGGGAAGCGAGCAGTACTTC.

This clone appeared a few times. This chain joins TRBV7-2 and TRBJ1-4; D is undetermined. The length of the CDR3 is 17 residues. V was pared by 1 base and J by 2 bases, with 14 bases between. In germline, CDR1 is SGHTA, CDR2 FQGNSA. The CDR3 spells CASSLGKALSTNEKLFF. CDR3 coding DNA: TGTGCCAGCAGCTTAGGGAAAGCGCTTAGTACTAATGAAAAACTGTTTTTT.

The chain links TRBV6-2 or TRBV6-3 to TRBJ2-7; a weak D match, TRBD1 (6 bases). The CDR3 consists of 15 residues. Germline-derived CDR1 and CDR2 are MNHEY and SVGEGT. The ends were cut back, 0 bases at V and 2 bases at J, with 11 bases in the middle. CDR3 nucleotides: TGTGCCAGCAGTTACTCTGGACAGTGGCCCTACGAGCAGTACTTC. Translating gives CASSYSGQWPYEQYF.

This chain connects TRBV7-8 to TRBJ2-7; 9 bases align to TRBD2. V lost 1 base and J lost 2; bases outside the gene matches: 9. CDR1 SGHVS and CDR2 FQNEAQ come from the germline V gene. The CDR3 is made up of 17 amino acids. The CDR3 DNA sequence: TGTGCCAGCAGCTTAGAGGCGGGAGGGCCTCAACCCTACGAGCAGTACTTC. This translates into CASSLEAGGPQPYEQYF.

The chain has TRBV5-1 and TRBJ2-2; TRBD2 matches 8 bases. Germline V CDR1 and CDR2: SGHRS, YFSETQ. Germline trimming cut 4 bases from V and 7 bases from J; bases unmatched to any gene: 9. The CDR3 runs 15 residues. The CDR3 region is CASSPEAGEGGELFF. The CDR3 DNA sequence: TGCGCCAGCAGCCCAGAAGCGGGGGAGGGCGGGGAGCTGTTTTTT.

The chain uses TRBV19 and TRBJ2-3; tentative D call: TRBD1 (6 bases). V was trimmed by 3 bases and J by 4 bases, leaving 17 bases between them. CDR1 LNHDA and CDR2 SQIVND come from the germline V gene (reference sequence). The CDR3 totals 16 residues. The DNA of the CDR3 is TGTGCCAGTAGTATCTCGGCAGGGGCAGAAGCAGATACGCAGTATTTT. As protein: CASSISAGAEADTQYF.

CDR3 coding DNA: TGCAGTGCTGGGACTCCTGGGGAGCTGTTTTTT. It is translated as CSAGTPGELFF. This sequence joins TRBV20-1 and TRBJ2-2, with D maybe TRBD2 (6 bases). Germline lookup yields CDR1 DFQATT and CDR2 SNEGSKA (reference sequence). The V gene lost 5 bases and the J gene lost 8 bases, with 9 bases spanning the gap. CDR3 length: 11 amino acids.

This chain joins TRBV3-1 (or the pseudogene TRBV3-2) and TRBJ2-2; D call uncertain. The V and J ends lost 4 bases and 6 bases respectively, with 9 bases between them. The CDR3 runs 13 residues. Germline CDR1 is LGHDT and CDR2 is YNNKEL (reference sequence). CDR3 protein: CASSPLYSGELFF. The CDR3 DNA reads TGTGCCAGCAGCCCCCTATACTCCGGGGAGCTGTTTTTT.

The CDR3 protein is CAISPDTGTGRETQYF. DNA of the CDR3: TGTGCCATCAGTCCCGATACCGGGACAGGGAGAGAGACCCAGTACTTC. The chain links TRBV10-3 to TRBJ2-5; 9 bases are shared with TRBD1. V gave up 5 bases and J gave up 4 bases; unmatched junction bases: 11. This CDR3 spans 16 amino acids. CDR1 is ENHRY, CDR2 SYGVKD, per germline.